This entry lists 21 T cell receptor beta chains sequenced from one sample in a study of shared clonotypes between healthy human individuals. Using immunoSEQ multiplex PCR, the repertoire was profiled, and TCRdb retains in-frame clones only, with some absent. The table includes some 2,100,000 clones, approximately 96% detected once. The specimen was naive CD4+ T cells sorted from blood. Described subset: CD45RA+ positively selected. These receptors all stem from a man aged 18 to 29 in good health.

V usage is TRBV4-1 and J usage is TRBJ1-4, with D hard to call. Per the germline V gene, CDR1 is MGHRA and CDR2 is YSYEKL. V was shortened by 4 bases and J by 0 bases, with 9 bases between the two germline ends. CDR3 length: 15 residues. CDR3 sequence reads: CASSLPTATNEKLFF. In nucleotides, the CDR3 is TGCGCCAGCAGCCTTCCAACAGCAACTAATGAAAAACTGTTTTTT.

This chain uses TRBV9 with TRBJ1-2, with no clear D. V lost 4 bases, J lost 3 bases, and 13 bases lay in between. Germline values: CDR1 SGDLS, CDR2 YYNGEE. The CDR3 has 14 residues. DNA of the CDR3: TGTGCCAGCAGCAAGAGCCTGGAGGACTATGGCTACACCTTC. It yields the protein CASSKSLEDYGYTF.

As for this clone: Other nucleotide sequences from this sample produce the same CDR3. This chain connects TRBV18 to TRBJ1-1; D is ambiguous. The CDR3 is 12 amino acids. V was pared by 5 bases and J by 0 bases, with 4 bases between. The germline CDR1 and CDR2 sequences are KGHSH and LQKENI. DNA for the CDR3: TGTGCCAGCTCATCTGTGAACACTGAAGCTTTCTTT. Translation: CASSSVNTEAFF. Complete variable domain (other parts from reference TRBV18 and TRBJ1-1): NAGVMQNPRHLVRRRGQEARLRCSPMKGHSHVYWYRQLPEEGLKFMVYLQKENIIDESGMPKERFSAEFPKEGPSILRIQQVVRGDSAAYFCASSSVNTEAFFGQGTRLTVV.

CDR3 in amino acids: CASSLVGMGGSYEQYF. In DNA form, the CDR3 reads TGTGCCAGCAGCTTGGTCGGCATGGGAGGCTCCTACGAGCAGTACTTC. The chain links TRBV5-4 to TRBJ2-7, with D possibly being TRBD2 (6 bases). CDR3 length: 16 residues. V dropped 0 bases and J dropped 0 bases, with 13 bases sitting between them. Germline V gene data show CDR1 as SGHNT and CDR2 as YYREEE (reference sequence).

As concerns this clone: The same CDR3 also results from other DNA sequences found in this sample. The chain recombines TRBV28 with TRBJ2-7; the D gene could be TRBD1 or TRBD2 (7 bases each). From germline, CDR1 is MDHEN and CDR2 SYDVKM. V lost 6 bases, J lost 2 bases, and 17 bases lay in between. The CDR3 is made up of 15 amino acids. The CDR3 DNA follows: TGTGCCAGCAGCCTTCCAGGGGGGGCGACCTACGAGCAGTACTTC. This translates into CASSLPGGATYEQYF.

This chain joins TRBV11-2 and TRBJ2-7, with D tentatively TRBD1 (6 bases). The CDR3 contains 16 residues. Germline V gene lookup returns CDR1 SGHAT and CDR2 FQNNGV. V lost 4 bases to trimming and J lost 3 bases, with 19 bases between them. This CDR3 reads CASSWSRRDTDYEQYF. For the CDR3, the DNA is TGTGCCAGCAGCTGGAGTCGCCGGGACACCGACTACGAGCAGTACTTC.

V and J are TRBV30 and TRBJ1-2; TRBD1 agrees at 7 bases. J was trimmed by 7 bases and V by 3 bases; bases with no gene match: 11. CDR3 length equals 14 residues. Germline loops: CDR1 GTSNPN, CDR2 SVGIG (reference sequence). CDR3 residues: CAWRSQGVISGYTF. The CDR3 nucleotides read TGTGCCTGGAGATCCCAGGGGGTTATTTCTGGCTACACCTTC.

The rearrangement uses TRBV28 and TRBJ2-7; D uncertain. Trimming left V 2 bases short and J 0 bases short, with 17 bases between. The CDR3 runs to 17 residues. Germline V gene data show CDR1 as MDHEN and CDR2 as SYDVKM. CDR3 sequence reads: CASSLGVGTANSYEQYF. CDR3 nucleotides: TGTGCCAGCAGTTTAGGGGTCGGTACAGCTAACTCCTACGAGCAGTACTTC.

The chain recombines TRBV7-2 with TRBJ2-7; TRBD2 agrees at 8 bases. The CDR3 consists of 16 residues. Germline V gene sequence: CDR1 SGHTA, CDR2 FQGNSA. V was clipped by 2 bases and J by 1 base; unmatched bases: 7. The CDR3 loop reads CASSLSSGSGSYEQYF. The CDR3 nucleotides are TGTGCCAGCAGCTTATCGAGCGGGAGCGGGTCCTACGAGCAGTACTTC.

The chain has TRBV25-1 and TRBJ2-7; D possibly corresponds to TRBD1 (9 bases). The V and J ends lost 6 bases and 3 bases respectively, with 21 bases between them. CDR1 and CDR2 from the germline V gene are MGHDK and SYGVNS. The CDR3 extends over 16 amino acids. In DNA form, the CDR3 reads TGTGCCAGCAGCGGGGGGGCACAGGGGGCCTTCTACGAGCAGTACTTC. Its protein product is CASSGGAQGAFYEQYF.

This sequence joins TRBV10-3 and TRBJ2-7, with 7 bases fitting TRBD2. V shed 6 bases, J shed 1 base, and the junction held 6 bases outside the gene matches. The CDR3 runs 14 residues. CDR1 is ENHRY, CDR2 SYGVKD, per germline. The CDR3 protein is CAIRASGGSYEQYF. DNA of the CDR3: TGTGCCATCAGGGCTAGCGGCGGGTCCTACGAGCAGTACTTC.

The rearrangement uses TRBV5-4 and TRBJ2-1; 8 nucleotides match TRBD1. The CDR3 is 16 amino acids. V dropped 5 bases and J dropped 4; count of bases not matched to a gene: 11. Germline V gene lookup returns CDR1 SGHNT and CDR2 YYREEE (reference sequence). The chain's CDR3 is CASRHGQGENYNEQFF. The DNA for the CDR3 is TGTGCCAGCAGACACGGACAGGGCGAAAATTACAATGAGCAGTTCTTC.

The chain links TRBV7-2 to TRBJ2-2; D remains unclear. CDR3 size: 15 residues. Deletions cut 6 bases from V and 0 bases from J, with 11 bases between. Germline V gives CDR1 SGHTA, CDR2 FQGNSA. The CDR3 sequence: CASRLFGTNTGELFF. CDR3 sequence (DNA): TGTGCCAGCAGGTTATTTGGGACGAACACCGGGGAGCTGTTTTTT.

The rearrangement uses TRBV5-1 and TRBJ2-3; D is uncertain. The CDR3 has 16 amino acids. CDR1 is SGHRS, CDR2 YFSETQ, per germline. V shed 0 bases and J shed 0 bases, with 11 bases lying between them. The CDR3 spells CASSLGRAVSTDTQYF. The CDR3 nucleotides are TGCGCCAGCAGCTTGGGACGGGCTGTGAGCACAGATACGCAGTATTTT.

V and J are TRBV28 and TRBJ1-5; D perhaps matches TRBD1 (5 bases). CDR1 and CDR2 from the germline V gene are MDHEN and SYDVKM. The V and J ends lost 10 bases and 2 bases respectively, with 27 bases between them. The CDR3 spans 18 residues. CDR3 DNA sequence: TGTGCCACCACCTTGGGACGCCGGGGGGGTAAGCGCAATCAGCCCCAGCATTTT. This codes for CATTLGRRGGKRNQPQHF.

The chain uses TRBV30 and TRBJ1-1, with D maybe TRBD1 (5 bases). The CDR3 contains 13 residues. V was clipped by 2 bases and J by 4 bases, with 11 bases between them. Germline CDR1 and CDR2: GTSNPN and SVGIG (reference sequence). Here the CDR3 reads CAWSFGQGTEAFF. CDR3 nucleotides: TGTGCCTGGAGTTTCGGCCAGGGCACTGAAGCTTTCTTT.

The chain couples TRBV6-5 to TRBJ2-2; perhaps TRBD2 as D (7 bases). Germline CDR1 is MNHEY and CDR2 is SVGAGI. The CDR3 is made up of 14 amino acids. Deletions cut 6 bases from V and 5 bases from J, with 13 bases between. The CDR3 DNA reads as TGTGCCAGCAGGGTCCGGGGGGCGACCGGGGAGCTGTTTTTT. It translates to CASRVRGATGELFF.

The chain has TRBV10-3 and TRBJ1-5, with TRBD1 matching over 7 bases. Germline V gene sequence: CDR1 ENHRY, CDR2 SYGVKD. V lost 6 bases and J lost 0; bases outside the gene matches: 5. CDR3 length: 15 residues. CDR3 nucleotide sequence: TGTGCCATCAGAGACAGGGATGGTAGCAATCAGCCCCAGCATTTT. Translation gives CAIRDRDGSNQPQHF.

This chain joins TRBV19 and TRBJ2-5; 10 positions agree with TRBD1. CDR3 length: 16 residues. V was pared by 1 base and J by 4 bases, with 6 bases of the junction left unmatched. Germline lookup yields CDR1 LNHDA and CDR2 SQIVND (reference sequence). As DNA, the CDR3 is TGTGCCAGTAGTATAGCCCCGGGACAGGGGTTAGAGACCCAGTACTTC. As protein: CASSIAPGQGLETQYF. Full variable domain (remainder filled in from reference TRBV19 and TRBJ2-5): DGGITQSPKYLFRKEGQNVTLSCEQNLNHDAMYWYRQDPGQGLRLIYYSQIVNDFQKGDIAEGYSVSREKKESFPLTVTSAQKNPTAFYLCASSIAPGQGLETQYFGPGTRLLVL.

Turning to this clone: In the same sample, other DNA sequences code for this CDR3. CDR3 DNA: TGTGCCAGCAACAGAGGGGAGACCCAGTACTTC. As protein: CASNRGETQYF. The chain recombines TRBV6-5 with TRBJ2-5; TRBD2 is a possible D gene (5 bases). V was clipped by 7 bases and J by 5 bases, with 8 bases between them. The CDR3 is made up of 11 amino acids. Germline values: CDR1 MNHEY, CDR2 SVGAGI.

The chain carries TRBV6-1 and TRBJ1-2, with D possibly matching TRBD1 (6 bases). The V end was cut by 2 bases, the J end by 3 bases, with 13 bases between. The CDR3 contains 15 residues. Germline CDR1 MNHNS, CDR2 SASEGT. The CDR3 region has the DNA TGTGCCAGCAGTGAACCCCGTGGGGGCCACTATGGCTACACCTTC. Translated: CASSEPRGGHYGYTF.